These 8 T cell receptor beta chains share one sample of origin, sequenced in a study of blood T cell repertoires in COVID-19 (dated by TCRdb to the early 2020s). The method was the immunoSEQ multiplex PCR assay. The clones in this table, taken by TCRdb from immuneACCESS, are in-frame only. Not every clone is retained; where verified, under half of the shortfall comes from an unresolved V gene, and the cause of the rest is unknown. The table for this sample lists 140,000 or so clones; around 87% of them were counted only once. The ten biggest clones cover more than 6.5% of the sample. The sequenced sample was peripheral blood. The receptor source for this set is a woman aged 50 to 65 with active or convalescent COVID-19.

The V and J genes are TRBV18 and TRBJ1-4, with 10 bases lining up with TRBD1. Per germline, CDR1 KGHSH and CDR2 LQKENI. V dropped 2 bases and J dropped 8; count of bases not matched to a gene: 2. This CDR3 spans 14 amino acids. CDR3: CASSPGTGAEKLFF. The CDR3 DNA follows: TGTGCCAGCTCACCAGGGACAGGGGCCGAAAAACTGTTTTTT.

The chain is built from TRBV21-1 and TRBJ1-1. TRBV21-1 is assigned pseudogene status. CDR3 length: 16 amino acids. CDR3 DNA sequence: TGTGCCGAGCCCCCGCGGCGCCGGGGGTCAAACACTGAAGCTTTCTTT. This encodes CAEPPRRRGSNTEAFF.

V and J are TRBV5-1 and TRBJ2-3, with TRBD2 matching over 10 bases. The CDR3 runs to 15 residues. V shed 3 bases and J 2 bases; nucleotides not matched to a gene: 3. In germline, CDR1 is SGHRS, CDR2 YFSETQ. The CDR3 nucleotides are TGCGCCAGCAGCTCGGGACTAGCGATCACAGATACGCAGTATTTT. Its translation is CASSSGLAITDTQYF.

This chain uses TRBV28 with TRBJ2-7, with TRBD1 matching 8 bases. Germline CDR1 MDHEN, CDR2 SYDVKM. The length of the CDR3 is 14 residues. Germline trimming cut 6 bases from V and 5 bases from J; bases unmatched to any gene: 9. The DNA for the CDR3 is TGTGCCAGCAGCCAGATACCGGGACAGGACGAGCAGTACTTC. Its protein is CASSQIPGQDEQYF.

This rearrangement joins TRBV5-1 to TRBJ2-1; 9 nucleotides align to TRBD1. The V gene's germline CDR1 is SGHRS and CDR2 YFSETQ. J was trimmed by 7 bases and V by 5 bases; bases with no gene match: 4. The CDR3 is 13 amino acids. The CDR3 reads CASRQGAGNEQFF. CDR3 bases: TGCGCCAGCAGACAGGGGGCAGGGAATGAGCAGTTCTTC.

This chain joins TRBV2 and TRBJ2-4; the D gene is possibly TRBD2 (6 bases). The CDR3 covers 15 residues. Trimming stripped 7 bases from V and 0 bases from J, with 13 bases between. CDR1 is SNHLY, CDR2 FYNNEI, per germline. In nucleotides, the CDR3 is TGTGCCAGCACGCGGGGCGTGCTAGCCAAAAACATTCAGTACTTC. It yields the protein CASTRGVLAKNIQYF.

V and J are TRBV11-2 and TRBJ2-1, with unresolved D. This CDR3 is 14 amino acids long. Germline assignment: CDR1 SGHAT and CDR2 FQNNGV. Trimming pared 3 bases from V and 6 bases from J, leaving 12 bases between. CDR3 sequence: CASSLSLSVNEQFF. CDR3 nucleotide sequence: TGTGCCAGCAGCTTGTCCCTAAGCGTCAATGAGCAGTTCTTC. Filled out from reference TRBV11-2 and TRBJ2-1, the complete variable domain reads EAGVAQSPRYKIIEKRQSVAFWCNPISGHATLYWYQQILGQGPKLLIQFQNNGVVDDSQLPKDRFSAERLKGVDSTLKIQPAKLEDSAVYLCASSLSLSVNEQFFGPGTRLTVL.

The chain employs TRBV6-5 and TRBJ2-7; maybe TRBD1 (5 bases). The CDR3 is 15 residues long. The germline V and J ends were trimmed by 6 bases and 3 bases, with 18 bases remaining between them. Germline V lookup: CDR1 MNHEY, CDR2 SVGAGI. The CDR3 DNA reads TGTGCCAGCAGGAGTAGGGCAGGGAAATTCTACGAGCAGTACTTC. Translating it yields CASRSRAGKFYEQYF.